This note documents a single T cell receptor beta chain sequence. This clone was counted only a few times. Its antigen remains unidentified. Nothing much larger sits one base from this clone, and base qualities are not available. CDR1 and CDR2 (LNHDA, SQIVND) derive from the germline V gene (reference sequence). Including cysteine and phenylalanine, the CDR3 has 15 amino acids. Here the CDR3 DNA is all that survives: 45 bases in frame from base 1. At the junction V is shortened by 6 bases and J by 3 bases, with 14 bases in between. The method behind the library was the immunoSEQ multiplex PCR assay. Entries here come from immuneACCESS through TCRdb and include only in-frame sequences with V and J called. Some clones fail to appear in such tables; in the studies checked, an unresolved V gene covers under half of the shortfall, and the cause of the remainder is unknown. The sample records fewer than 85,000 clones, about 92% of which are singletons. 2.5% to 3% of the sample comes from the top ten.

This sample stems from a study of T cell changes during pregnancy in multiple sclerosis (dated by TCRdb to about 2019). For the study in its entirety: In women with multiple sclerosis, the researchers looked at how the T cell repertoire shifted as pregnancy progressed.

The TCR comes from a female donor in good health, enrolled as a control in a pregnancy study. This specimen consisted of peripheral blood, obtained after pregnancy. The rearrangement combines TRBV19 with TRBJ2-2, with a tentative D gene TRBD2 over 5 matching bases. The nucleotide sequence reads TGTGCCAGTAGCCCCATACAGAGGGACACCGGGGAGCTGTTTTTT. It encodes CASSPIQRDTGELFF.